The present T cell receptor (beta chain) was sequenced within a study of neurological immune-mediated disorders. Healthy controls were blood bank volunteers in Maryland, USA. Stored at -80 C, 2 million PBMCs were the source of the unsorted libraries. The ends were cut back, 0 bases at V and 0 bases at J, with 6 bases in the middle. The CDR3 length is 14 residues. Looked up from germline, CDR1 is DFQATT and CDR2 is SNEGSKA (reference sequence). This clonotype has ten or more counts. A single record per CDR3 protein comes from TCRdb applying MiXCR to the 5' RACE reads. Among roughly 62,000 distinct CDR3 sequences listed, 9.5% to 12% were seen once.

This TCR was recovered from a man aged 60 to 75 in good health. Sequenced: PBMCs. The rearrangement uses TRBV20-1 and TRBJ1-3; unclear D gene. DNA of the CDR3: TGCAGTGCTAGAGATTTGACCTCTGGAAACACCATATATTTT. Protein product: CSARDLTSGNTIYF.